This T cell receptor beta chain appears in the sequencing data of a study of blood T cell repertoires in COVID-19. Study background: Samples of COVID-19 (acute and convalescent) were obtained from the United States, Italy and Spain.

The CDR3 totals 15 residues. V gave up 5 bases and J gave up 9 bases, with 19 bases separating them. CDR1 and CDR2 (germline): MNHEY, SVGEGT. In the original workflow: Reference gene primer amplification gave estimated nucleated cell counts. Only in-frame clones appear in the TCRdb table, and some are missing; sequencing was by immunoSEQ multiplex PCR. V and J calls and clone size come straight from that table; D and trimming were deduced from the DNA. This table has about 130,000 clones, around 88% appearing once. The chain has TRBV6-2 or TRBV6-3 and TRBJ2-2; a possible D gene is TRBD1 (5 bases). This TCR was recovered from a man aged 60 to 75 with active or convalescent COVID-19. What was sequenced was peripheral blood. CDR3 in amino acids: CASSGAGFLDRELFF. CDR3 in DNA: TGTGCCAGCAGTGGGGCTGGGTTCCTCGACCGGGAGCTGTTTTTT.